The next 6 T cell receptor beta chains were all read from a single sample in a study of blood T cell repertoires in COVID-19 (dated by TCRdb to the early 2020s). Library prep was done by the immunoSEQ multiplex PCR assay. This immuneACCESS table, as held by TCRdb, lists in-frame sequences with V and J called but not all clones. Of the missing ones, under half trace to an unresolved V gene in checked studies; the others have no known cause. This sample is represented by approximately 440,000 clones; approximately 88% of them were singletons. The top ten constitute roughly 12% of the sample. Sequenced sample: peripheral blood. These receptors all stem from a woman between 50 and 59 years old with COVID-19, enrolled during active disease.

The V call is TRBV7-9, the J call TRBJ1-1, with D uncertain. The germline gives CDR1 SEHNR, CDR2 FQNEAQ (reference sequence). Trimming stripped 10 bases from V and 5 bases from J, with 8 bases between. This CDR3 comprises 10 residues. The CDR3 region is CATTGTEAFF. CDR3 DNA: TGTGCCACTACGGGGACTGAAGCTTTCTTT.

The chain uses TRBV9 and TRBJ2-2; 7 nucleotides agree with TRBD1. CDR1 and CDR2 from the germline V gene are SGDLS and YYNGEE. V dropped 3 bases and J dropped 3; count of bases not matched to a gene: 2. The CDR3 consists of 14 residues. CDR3 in amino acids: CASSGTGDTGELFF. DNA of the CDR3: TGTGCCAGCAGCGGAACAGGGGACACCGGGGAGCTGTTTTTT.

The V gene is TRBV11-2, the J gene TRBJ1-2; TRBD1 matches 9 bases. Germline CDR1 and CDR2: SGHAT and FQNNGV. This CDR3 region has 15 residues. V lost 5 bases, J lost 3 bases, and 7 bases stayed unmatched. The CDR3 region has the DNA TGTGCCAGCAGCCCACAGACAGGGGGTGACTATGGCTACACCTTC. Translating it yields CASSPQTGGDYGYTF.

The chain couples TRBV30 to TRBJ2-7; D is perhaps TRBD2 (6 bases). Trimming took 1 base from V and 7 from J, leaving 14 bases between them. Germline V gives CDR1 GTSNPN, CDR2 SVGIG (reference sequence). The CDR3 spans 13 residues. CDR3 in amino acids: CAWSAGTLREQYF. CDR3 DNA sequence: TGTGCCTGGAGTGCAGGGACTCTACGAGAGCAGTACTTC. Combining the CDR3 with reference TRBV30 and TRBJ2-7 gives the whole variable domain SQTIHQWPATLVQPVGSPLSLECTVEGTSNPNLYWYRQAAGRGLQLLFYSVGIGQISSEVPQNLSASRPQDRQFILSSKKLLLSDSGFYLCAWSAGTLREQYFGPGTRLTVT.

This chain uses TRBV5-1 with TRBJ2-3, with a possible D match to TRBD1 (5 bases). This CDR3 is 15 amino acids long. The germline V gene has CDR1 SGHRS and CDR2 YFSETQ. Trimming pared 2 bases from V and 1 base from J, leaving 11 bases between. The CDR3 is CASSLGVSRTDTQYF. The DNA of the CDR3 is TGCGCCAGCAGCTTAGGGGTCTCGCGCACAGATACGCAGTATTTT.

V usage is TRBV19 and J usage is TRBJ2-2, with D perhaps matching TRBD2 (5 bases). V was cut by 4 bases and J by 14 bases, with 17 bases left in between. Germline V gene sequence: CDR1 LNHDA, CDR2 SQIVND (reference sequence). This CDR3 has 13 amino acids. The DNA of the CDR3 is TGTGCCAGTAGTACATCTCGGCTAGCATCTCTGTTTTTT. Translated: CASSTSRLASLFF.